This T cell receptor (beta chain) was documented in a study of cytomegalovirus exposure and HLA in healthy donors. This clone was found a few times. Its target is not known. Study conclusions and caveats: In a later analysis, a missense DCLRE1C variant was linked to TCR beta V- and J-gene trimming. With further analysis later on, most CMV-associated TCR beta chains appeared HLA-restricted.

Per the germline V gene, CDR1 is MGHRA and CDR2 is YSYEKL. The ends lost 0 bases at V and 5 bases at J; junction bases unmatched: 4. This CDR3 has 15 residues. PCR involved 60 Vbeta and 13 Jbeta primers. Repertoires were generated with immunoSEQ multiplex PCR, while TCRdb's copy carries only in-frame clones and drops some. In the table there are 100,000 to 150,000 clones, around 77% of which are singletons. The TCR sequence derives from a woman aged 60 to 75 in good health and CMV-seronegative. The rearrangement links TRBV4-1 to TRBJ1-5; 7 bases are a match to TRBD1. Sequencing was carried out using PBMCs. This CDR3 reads CASSQEGGGYQPQHF. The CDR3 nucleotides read TGCGCCAGCAGCCAAGAAGGAGGGGGCTATCAGCCCCAGCATTTT.